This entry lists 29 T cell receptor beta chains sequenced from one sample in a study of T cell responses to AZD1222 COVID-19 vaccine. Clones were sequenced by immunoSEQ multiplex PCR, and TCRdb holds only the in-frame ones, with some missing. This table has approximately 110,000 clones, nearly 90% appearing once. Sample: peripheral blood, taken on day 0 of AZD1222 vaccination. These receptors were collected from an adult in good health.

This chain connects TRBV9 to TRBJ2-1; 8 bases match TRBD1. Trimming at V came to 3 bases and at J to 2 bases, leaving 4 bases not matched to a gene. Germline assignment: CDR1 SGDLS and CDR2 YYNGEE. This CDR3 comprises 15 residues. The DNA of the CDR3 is TGTGCCAGCAGCGGAGACAGGGGTACCTACAATGAGCAGTTCTTC. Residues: CASSGDRGTYNEQFF.

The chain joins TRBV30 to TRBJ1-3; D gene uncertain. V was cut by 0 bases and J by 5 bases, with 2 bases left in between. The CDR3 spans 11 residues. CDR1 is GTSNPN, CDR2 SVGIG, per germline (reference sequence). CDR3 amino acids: CAWSVRNTIYF. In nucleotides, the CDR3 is TGTGCCTGGAGTGTTCGAAACACCATATATTTT.

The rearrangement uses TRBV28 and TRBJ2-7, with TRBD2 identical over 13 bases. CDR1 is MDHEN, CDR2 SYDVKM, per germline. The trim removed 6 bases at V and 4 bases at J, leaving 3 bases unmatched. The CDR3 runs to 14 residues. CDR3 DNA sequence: TGTGCCAGCAGCACTAGCGGGGGGGTTTACGAGCAGTACTTC. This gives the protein CASSTSGGVYEQYF.

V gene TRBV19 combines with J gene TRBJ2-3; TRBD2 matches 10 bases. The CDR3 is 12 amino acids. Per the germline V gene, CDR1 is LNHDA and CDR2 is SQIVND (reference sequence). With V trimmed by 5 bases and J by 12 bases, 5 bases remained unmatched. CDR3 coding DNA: TGTGCCAGTAGTGCCAGCGGGAGGGCCCAGTATTTT. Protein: CASSASGRAQYF.

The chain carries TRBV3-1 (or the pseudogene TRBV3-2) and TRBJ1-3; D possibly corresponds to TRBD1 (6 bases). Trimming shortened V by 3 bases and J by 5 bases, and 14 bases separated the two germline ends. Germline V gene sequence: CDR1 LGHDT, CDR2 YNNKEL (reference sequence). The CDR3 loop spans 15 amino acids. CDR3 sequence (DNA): TGTGCCAGCAGCCACCTGGACAGTTTCAGAAACACCATATATTTT. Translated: CASSHLDSFRNTIYF.

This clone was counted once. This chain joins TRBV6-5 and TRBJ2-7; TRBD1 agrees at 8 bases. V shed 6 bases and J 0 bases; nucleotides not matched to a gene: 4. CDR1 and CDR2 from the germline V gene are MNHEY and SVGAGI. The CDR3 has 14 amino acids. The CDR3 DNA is TGTGCCAGCAGACCGGGACAGGCCTCCTACGAGCAGTACTTC. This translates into CASRPGQASYEQYF.

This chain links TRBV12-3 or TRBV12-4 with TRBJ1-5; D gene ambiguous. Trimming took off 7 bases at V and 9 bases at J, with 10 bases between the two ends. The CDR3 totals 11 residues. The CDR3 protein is CASTSQGPQHF. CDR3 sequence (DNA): TGTGCCAGCACTTCACAAGGGCCCCAGCATTTT.

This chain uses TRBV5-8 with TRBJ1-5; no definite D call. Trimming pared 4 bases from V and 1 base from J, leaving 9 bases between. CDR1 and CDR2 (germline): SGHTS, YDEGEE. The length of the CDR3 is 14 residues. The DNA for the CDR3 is TGTGCCAGCAGCCCCCCGCCAAGCAATCAGCCCCAGCATTTT. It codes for CASSPPPSNQPQHF.

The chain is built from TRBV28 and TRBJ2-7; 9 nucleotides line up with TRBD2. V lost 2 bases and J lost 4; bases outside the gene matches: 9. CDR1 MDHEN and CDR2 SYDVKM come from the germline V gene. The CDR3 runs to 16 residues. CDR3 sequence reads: CASSLGSGGQAYEQYF. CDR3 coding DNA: TGTGCCAGCAGTTTAGGGAGCGGGGGGCAGGCTTACGAGCAGTACTTC.

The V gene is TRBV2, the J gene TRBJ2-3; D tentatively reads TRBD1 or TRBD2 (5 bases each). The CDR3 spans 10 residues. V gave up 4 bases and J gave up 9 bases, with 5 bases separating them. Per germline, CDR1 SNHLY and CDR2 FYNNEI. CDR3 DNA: TGTGCCAGCAGTGGGGACACGCAGTATTTT. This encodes CASSGDTQYF. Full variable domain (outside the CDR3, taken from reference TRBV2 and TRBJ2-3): EPEVTQTPSHQVTQMGQEVILRCVPISNHLYFYWYRQILGQKVEFLVSFYNNEISEKSEIFDDQFSVERPDGSNFTLKIRSTKLEDSAMYFCASSGDTQYFGPGTRLTVL.

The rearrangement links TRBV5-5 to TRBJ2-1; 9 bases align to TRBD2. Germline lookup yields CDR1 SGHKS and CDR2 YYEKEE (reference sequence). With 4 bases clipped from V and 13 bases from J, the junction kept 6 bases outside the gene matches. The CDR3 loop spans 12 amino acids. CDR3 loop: CASSEAGGGQFF. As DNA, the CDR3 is TGTGCCAGCAGCGAAGCGGGGGGTGGACAGTTCTTC.

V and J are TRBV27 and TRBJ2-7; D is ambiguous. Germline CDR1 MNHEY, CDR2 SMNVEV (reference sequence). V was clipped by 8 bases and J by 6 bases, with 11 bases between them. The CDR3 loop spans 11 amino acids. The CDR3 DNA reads TGTGCCAGCCTAAAAAACGGCGAGCAGTACTTC. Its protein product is CASLKNGEQYF.

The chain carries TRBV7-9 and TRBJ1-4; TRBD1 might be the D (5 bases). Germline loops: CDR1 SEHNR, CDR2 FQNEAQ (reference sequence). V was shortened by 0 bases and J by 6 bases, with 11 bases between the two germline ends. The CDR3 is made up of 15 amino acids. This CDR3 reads CASSLAQGADEKLFF. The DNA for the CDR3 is TGTGCCAGCAGCTTAGCGCAGGGTGCGGATGAAAAACTGTTTTTT.

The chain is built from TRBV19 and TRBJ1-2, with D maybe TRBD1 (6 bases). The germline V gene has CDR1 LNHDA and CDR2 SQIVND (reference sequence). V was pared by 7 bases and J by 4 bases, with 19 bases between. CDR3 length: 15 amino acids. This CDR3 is CASKNPGEVSYGYTF. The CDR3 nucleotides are TGTGCCAGTAAAAACCCAGGGGAAGTGAGCTATGGCTACACCTTC.

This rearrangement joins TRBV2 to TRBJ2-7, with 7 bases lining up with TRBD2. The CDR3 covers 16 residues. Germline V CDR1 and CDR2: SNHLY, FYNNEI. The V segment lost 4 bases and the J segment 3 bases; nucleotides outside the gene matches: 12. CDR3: CASSVKFTGGDYEQYF. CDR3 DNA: TGTGCCAGCAGTGTAAAATTTACGGGGGGAGACTACGAGCAGTACTTC.

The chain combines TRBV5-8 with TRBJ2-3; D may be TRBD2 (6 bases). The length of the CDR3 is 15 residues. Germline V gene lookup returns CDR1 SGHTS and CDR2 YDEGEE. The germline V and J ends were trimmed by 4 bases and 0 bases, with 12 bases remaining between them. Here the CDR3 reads CASSPRRGSTDTQYF. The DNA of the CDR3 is TGTGCCAGCAGCCCCCGGAGGGGCAGCACAGATACGCAGTATTTT.

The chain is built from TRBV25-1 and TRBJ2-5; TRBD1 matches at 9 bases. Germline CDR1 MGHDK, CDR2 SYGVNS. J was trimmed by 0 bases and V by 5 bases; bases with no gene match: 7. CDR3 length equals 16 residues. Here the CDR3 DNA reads TGTGCCAGCAGTCATGAGACAGGGGGGTACCAAGAGACCCAGTACTTC. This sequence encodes CASSHETGGYQETQYF. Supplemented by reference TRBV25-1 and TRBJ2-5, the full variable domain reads EADIYQTPRYLVIGTGKKITLECSQTMGHDKMYWYQQDPGMELHLIHYSYGVNSTEKGDLSSESTVSRIRTEHFPLTLESARPSHTSQYLCASSHETGGYQETQYFGPGTRLLVL.

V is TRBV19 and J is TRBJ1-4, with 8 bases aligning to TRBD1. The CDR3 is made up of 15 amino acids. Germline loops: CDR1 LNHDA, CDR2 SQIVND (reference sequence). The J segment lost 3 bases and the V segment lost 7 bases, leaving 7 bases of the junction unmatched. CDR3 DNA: TGTGCCAGTAAGCCGGGACAGGCGTCTAATGAAAAACTGTTTTTT. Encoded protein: CASKPGQASNEKLFF.

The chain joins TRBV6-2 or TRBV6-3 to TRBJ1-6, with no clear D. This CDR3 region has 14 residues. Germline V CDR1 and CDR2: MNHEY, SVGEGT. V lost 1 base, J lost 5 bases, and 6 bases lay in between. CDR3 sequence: CASSYFGDNSPLHF. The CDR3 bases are TGTGCCAGCAGTTACTTCGGGGATAATTCACCCCTCCACTTT.

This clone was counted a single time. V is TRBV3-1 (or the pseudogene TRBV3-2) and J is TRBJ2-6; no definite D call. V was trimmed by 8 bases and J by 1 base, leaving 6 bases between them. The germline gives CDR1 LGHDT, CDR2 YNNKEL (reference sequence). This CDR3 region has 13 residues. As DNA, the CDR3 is TGTGCCAGCGGTTATTCTGGGGCCAACGTCCTGACTTTC. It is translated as CASGYSGANVLTF.

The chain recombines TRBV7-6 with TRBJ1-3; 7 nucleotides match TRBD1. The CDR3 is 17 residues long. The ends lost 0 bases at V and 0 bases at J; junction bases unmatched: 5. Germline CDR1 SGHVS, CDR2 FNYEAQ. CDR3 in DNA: TGTGCCAGCAGCTTAGCAGTGACAGGGTCCTCTGGAAACACCATATATTTT. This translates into CASSLAVTGSSGNTIYF. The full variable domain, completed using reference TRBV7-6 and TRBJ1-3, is GAGVSQSPRYKVTKRGQDVALRCDPISGHVSLYWYRQALGQGPEFLTYFNYEAQQDKSGLPNDRFSAERPEGSISTLTIQRTEQRDSAMYRCASSLAVTGSSGNTIYFGEGSWLTVV.

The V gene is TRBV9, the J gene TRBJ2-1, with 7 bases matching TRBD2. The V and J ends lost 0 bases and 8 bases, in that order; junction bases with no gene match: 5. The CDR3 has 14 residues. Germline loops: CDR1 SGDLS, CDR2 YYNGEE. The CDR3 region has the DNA TGTGCCAGCAGCGTAGAACTAGCGCTAGATGAGCAGTTCTTC. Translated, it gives CASSVELALDEQFF.

The CDR3 region has the DNA TGCGCCAGCAGCCCCGGAGGGCCTCGGGTGGATGAGCAGTTCTTC. As protein: CASSPGGPRVDEQFF. This sequence joins TRBV5-1 and TRBJ2-1; tentatively, D is TRBD2 (6 bases). The V end was cut by 4 bases, the J end by 8 bases, with 19 bases between. From germline, CDR1 is SGHRS and CDR2 YFSETQ. The CDR3 is made up of 15 amino acids.

The CDR3 is CASSPRQGAGEQYF. CDR3 nucleotides: TGCGCCAGCAGCCCCAGGCAGGGGGCCGGCGAGCAGTACTTC. The gene calls are TRBV4-1 and TRBJ2-7; 8 bases align to TRBD1. The CDR3 consists of 14 residues. CDR1 is MGHRA, CDR2 YSYEKL, per germline. V lost 4 bases to trimming and J lost 6 bases; unmatched junction nucleotides: 8.

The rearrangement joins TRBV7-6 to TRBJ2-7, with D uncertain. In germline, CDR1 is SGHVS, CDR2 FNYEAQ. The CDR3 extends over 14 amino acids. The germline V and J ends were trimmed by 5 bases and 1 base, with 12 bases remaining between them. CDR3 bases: TGTGCCAGCAGCCCCCGGACGGAATCCTACGAGCAGTACTTC. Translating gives CASSPRTESYEQYF.

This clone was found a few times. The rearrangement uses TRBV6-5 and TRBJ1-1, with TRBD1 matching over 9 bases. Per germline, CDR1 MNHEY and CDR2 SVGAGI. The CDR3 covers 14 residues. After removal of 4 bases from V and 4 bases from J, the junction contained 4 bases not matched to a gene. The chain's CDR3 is CASSLQGASTEAFF. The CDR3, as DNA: TGTGCCAGCAGTTTACAGGGGGCGAGCACTGAAGCTTTCTTT.

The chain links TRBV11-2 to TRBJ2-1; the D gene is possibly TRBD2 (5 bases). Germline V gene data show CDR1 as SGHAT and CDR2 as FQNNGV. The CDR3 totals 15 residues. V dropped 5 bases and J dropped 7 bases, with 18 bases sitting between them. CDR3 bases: TGTGCCAGCAGCCCGGGCGGGCGAGAGGCGAATGAGCAGTTCTTC. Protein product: CASSPGGREANEQFF.

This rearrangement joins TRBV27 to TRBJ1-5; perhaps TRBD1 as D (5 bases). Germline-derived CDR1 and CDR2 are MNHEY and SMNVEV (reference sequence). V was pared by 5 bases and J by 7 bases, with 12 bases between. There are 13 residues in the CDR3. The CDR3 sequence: CASSQGPGQPQHF. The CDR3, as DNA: TGTGCCAGCAGTCAGGGACCTGGGCAGCCCCAGCATTTT.

The CDR3 is CASSSAPSGGNYGYTF. In DNA, the CDR3 is TGTGCCAGTAGTAGTGCCCCCTCAGGGGGCAACTATGGCTACACCTTC. The J gene is TRBJ1-2, the V gene TRBV19, with 8 bases matching TRBD1. The CDR3 totals 16 residues. With V trimmed by 4 bases and J by 2 bases, 9 bases remained unmatched. Germline-derived CDR1 and CDR2 are LNHDA and SQIVND (reference sequence).